The 21 T cell receptor beta chains reported below all come from one sample, sequenced in a study of cytomegalovirus exposure and HLA in healthy donors. 13 Jbeta primers and 60 Vbeta primers were used for the PCR. Profiling relied on immunoSEQ multiplex PCR, and the TCRdb table lists in-frame clones only, not all of them. This table has 150,000 to 200,000 clones, around 80% appearing once. Sequencing used PBMCs. The source is a middle-aged woman in good health and CMV-seronegative.

The chain is built from TRBV4-1 and TRBJ1-4, with a tentative D call TRBD1 (6 bases). Germline V CDR1 and CDR2: MGHRA, YSYEKL. V gave up 0 bases and J gave up 1 base, with 12 bases separating them. The CDR3 loop spans 17 amino acids. The CDR3 nucleotides read TGCGCCAGCAGCCAAGATAGGGGGGGGCTAACTAATGAAAAACTGTTTTTT. Translation: CASSQDRGGLTNEKLFF.

J is TRBJ2-5 and V is TRBV18; D remains ambiguous. The germline V gene encodes CDR1 KGHSH and CDR2 LQKENI. CDR3 size: 14 residues. Trimming cost V 3 bases and J 2 bases, with 10 bases left between them. CDR3 nucleotides: TGTGCCAGCTCACCCTTCGTAGATCAAGAGACCCAGTACTTC. This encodes CASSPFVDQETQYF.

This clone occurred a few times. The genes are TRBV6-5 and TRBJ1-5; weak D call: TRBD1 (5 bases). The CDR3 is 14 residues long. Germline assignment: CDR1 MNHEY and CDR2 SVGAGI. The ends were cut back, 5 bases at V and 11 bases at J, with 19 bases in the middle. The CDR3 bases are TGTGCCAGCAGTAGAGGGACTGCCGAAGGGACCCAGCATTTT. Amino acid sequence: CASSRGTAEGTQHF.

The V call is TRBV5-1, the J call TRBJ2-1; 7 bases align to TRBD1. This CDR3 spans 12 amino acids. CDR1 SGHRS and CDR2 YFSETQ come from the germline V gene. J was trimmed by 8 bases and V by 3 bases; bases with no gene match: 2. CDR3: CASSSQGYEQFF. Written as DNA, the CDR3 is TGCGCCAGCAGCTCACAGGGGTATGAGCAGTTCTTC.

This chain links TRBV6-1 with TRBJ2-5, with D tentatively TRBD2 (5 bases). CDR1 MNHNS and CDR2 SASEGT come from the germline V gene. This CDR3 is built from 14 residues. The ends were cut back, 4 bases at V and 7 bases at J, with 16 bases in the middle. CDR3 loop: CASSVILEVGTQYF. Written as DNA, the CDR3 is TGTGCCAGCAGTGTGATACTAGAGGTTGGGACCCAGTACTTC.

The chain couples TRBV4-1 to TRBJ1-5; weak D call: TRBD1 (6 bases). The germline CDR1 and CDR2 sequences are MGHRA and YSYEKL. Trimming stripped 6 bases from V and 7 bases from J, with 16 bases between. This CDR3 spans 14 amino acids. This chain's CDR3 is CASSFTGSGQPQHF. CDR3 DNA sequence: TGCGCCAGCAGTTTCACAGGGTCAGGACAGCCCCAGCATTTT.

The chain couples TRBV14 to TRBJ1-3, with D unresolved. CDR1 and CDR2 (germline): SGHDN, FVKESK. The CDR3 runs to 14 residues. The V gene lost 4 bases and the J gene lost 2 bases, with 9 bases spanning the gap. The DNA for the CDR3 is TGTGCCAGCAGCCGAAACAGTGCTGGAAACACCATATATTTT. Its protein is CASSRNSAGNTIYF.

The chain employs TRBV11-2 and TRBJ2-3; 12 positions match TRBD2. This CDR3 comprises 19 residues. CDR1 is SGHAT, CDR2 FQNNGV, per germline. V lost 2 bases and J lost 0; bases outside the gene matches: 9. CDR3 sequence (DNA): TGTGCCAGCAGCTTAACCCACCGACTAGCGGGAGCGAGCACAGATACGCAGTATTTT. Amino acid sequence: CASSLTHRLAGASTDTQYF.

This chain joins TRBV7-2 and TRBJ2-3; a possible D gene is TRBD1 (6 bases). The germline V gene has CDR1 SGHTA and CDR2 FQGNSA. The CDR3 has 16 amino acids. Trimming took 5 bases from V and 2 from J, leaving 17 bases between them. The CDR3 DNA reads TGTGCCAGCAGCGTACAGGGAGAGGGACACACAGATACGCAGTATTTT. Translation gives CASSVQGEGHTDTQYF.

The genes are TRBV7-2 and TRBJ2-1; the match to TRBD1 covers 8 bases. Germline lookup yields CDR1 SGHTA and CDR2 FQGNSA. The CDR3 consists of 16 residues. Unmatched junction bases numbered 9, after V lost 1 base and J lost 7 bases. The CDR3 bases are TGTGCCAGCAGCTTAGTCGGGACAGGCAGGGGAAATGAGCAGTTCTTC. As protein: CASSLVGTGRGNEQFF.

This clone was counted a few times. J is TRBJ2-7 and V is TRBV5-1, with TRBD1 matching over 7 bases. CDR3 length: 15 amino acids. With 4 bases clipped from V and 2 bases from J, the junction kept 9 bases outside the gene matches. Germline V gives CDR1 SGHRS, CDR2 YFSETQ. DNA of the CDR3: TGCGCCAGCAGCCATGGGACAGTCGGCGCCTACGAGCAGTACTTC. Its protein product is CASSHGTVGAYEQYF.

This sequence joins TRBV14 and TRBJ2-7, with D possibly TRBD2 on 6 matching bases. The CDR3 contains 14 residues. CDR1 is SGHDN and CDR2 is FVKESK in the germline V gene. With 4 bases removed from V and 6 bases from J, the gap between germline ends came to 16 bases. The chain's CDR3 is CASSPSGFRAEQYF. The DNA for the CDR3 is TGTGCCAGCAGCCCCAGCGGGTTTCGGGCCGAGCAGTACTTC.

The chain employs TRBV4-3 and TRBJ2-7, with 10 positions matching TRBD1. CDR1 is LGHNA, CDR2 YSLEER, per germline. The CDR3 consists of 15 residues. V lost 3 bases, J lost 4 bases, and 6 bases stayed unmatched. The CDR3 sequence is CASSQSWDRGYEQYF. Here the CDR3 DNA reads TGCGCCAGCAGCCAGTCATGGGACAGGGGATACGAGCAGTACTTC.

The chain links TRBV19 to TRBJ1-3; D gene unclear. Looked up from germline, CDR1 is LNHDA and CDR2 is SQIVND (reference sequence). Between the trimmed V and J ends, which lost 1 base and 7 bases, there was a span of 11 bases. There are 14 residues in the CDR3. The CDR3 DNA reads TGTGCCAGTAGTATAGGCGGAATTGGTAACACCATATATTTT. This sequence encodes CASSIGGIGNTIYF.

This clone occurred once. CDR3: CASSNQGQGTEAFF. CDR3 coding DNA: TGTGCCAGCTCCAACCAGGGACAGGGCACTGAAGCTTTCTTT. This chain joins TRBV18 and TRBJ1-1; 9 bases map to TRBD1. Germline V gives CDR1 KGHSH, CDR2 LQKENI. This CDR3 contains 14 residues. Trimming at V came to 6 bases and at J to 4 bases, leaving 6 bases not matched to a gene. Supplemented by reference TRBV18 and TRBJ1-1, the full variable domain reads NAGVMQNPRHLVRRRGQEARLRCSPMKGHSHVYWYRQLPEEGLKFMVYLQKENIIDESGMPKERFSAEFPKEGPSILRIQQVVRGDSAAYFCASSNQGQGTEAFFGQGTRLTVV.

This clone turned up a few times. The V and J genes are TRBV18 and TRBJ1-2; 12 nucleotides match TRBD1. CDR1 and CDR2 (germline): KGHSH, LQKENI. This CDR3 has 19 amino acids. V lost 0 bases and J lost 3; bases outside the gene matches: 11. The CDR3: CASSPPPGQGASDYYGYTF. The CDR3 nucleotides read TGTGCCAGCTCACCACCACCGGGACAGGGGGCGAGTGACTACTATGGCTACACCTTC.

The V and J genes are TRBV29-1 and TRBJ1-2; TRBD1 agrees at 7 bases. Trimming removed 3 bases from V and 14 bases from J; junction bases left unmatched: 18. The germline V gene has CDR1 SQVTM and CDR2 ANQGSEA. The CDR3 has 14 amino acids. The chain's CDR3 is CSVETLSFRGSETF. The CDR3 DNA sequence: TGCAGCGTTGAGACCTTGTCCTTCAGGGGGTCGGAAACCTTC.

The chain combines TRBV29-1 with TRBJ1-1, with unresolved D. The CDR3 consists of 12 residues. V was clipped by 4 bases and J by 7 bases, with 13 bases between them. Germline V gene sequence: CDR1 SQVTM, CDR2 ANQGSEA. CDR3 amino acids: CSVGRGWGEAFF. CDR3 in DNA: TGCAGCGTTGGTCGGGGTTGGGGTGAAGCTTTCTTT.

As concerns this clone: The sample carries other DNA sequences with the same CDR3. The chain couples TRBV11-3 to TRBJ2-1, with TRBD2 matching over 13 bases. Germline values: CDR1 SGHNT, CDR2 YENEEA. CDR3 length: 14 amino acids. The V segment lost 5 bases and the J segment 10 bases; nucleotides outside the gene matches: 5. The CDR3 loop is CASSPGLAGREQFF. In DNA form, the CDR3 reads TGTGCCAGCAGCCCGGGACTAGCGGGAAGGGAGCAGTTCTTC.

This clone appeared a few times. The CDR3 is CASTPTGGETYEQYV. CDR3 coding DNA: TGTGCCAGCACCCCAACCGGGGGAGAGACCTACGAGCAGTACGTC. The chain joins TRBV5-6 to TRBJ2-7; TRBD2 is a possible D gene (6 bases). Germline loops: CDR1 SGHDT, CDR2 YYEEEE. Trimming shortened V by 6 bases and J by 2 bases, and 18 bases separated the two germline ends. The CDR3 sequence is 15 residues long.

The CDR3 DNA reads TGTGCCAGCAGCTTGGGGCTCAGGGGATTGCCCTCTAACTATGGCTACACCTTC. Its protein product is CASSLGLRGLPSNYGYTF. The chain couples TRBV5-6 to TRBJ1-2; TRBD1 is a possible D gene (6 bases). CDR3 size: 18 residues. Trimming shortened V by 0 bases and J by 0 bases, and 18 bases separated the two germline ends. Germline V lookup: CDR1 SGHDT, CDR2 YYEEEE.